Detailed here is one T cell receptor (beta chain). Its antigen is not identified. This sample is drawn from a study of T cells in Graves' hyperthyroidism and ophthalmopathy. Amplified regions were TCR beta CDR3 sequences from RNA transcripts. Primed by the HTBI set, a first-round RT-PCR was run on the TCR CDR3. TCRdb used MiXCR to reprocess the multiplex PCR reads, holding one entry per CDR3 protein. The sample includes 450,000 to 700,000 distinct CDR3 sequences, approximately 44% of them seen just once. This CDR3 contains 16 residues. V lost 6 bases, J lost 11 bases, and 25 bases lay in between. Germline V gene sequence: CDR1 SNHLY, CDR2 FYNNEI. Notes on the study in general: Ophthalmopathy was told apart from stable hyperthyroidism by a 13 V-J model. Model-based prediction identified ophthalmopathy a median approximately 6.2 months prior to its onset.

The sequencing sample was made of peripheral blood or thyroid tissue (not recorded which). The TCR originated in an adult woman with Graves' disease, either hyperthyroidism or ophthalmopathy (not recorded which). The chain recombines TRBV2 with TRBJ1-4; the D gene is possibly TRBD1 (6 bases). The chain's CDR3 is CASRGGSVGFSEKLFF. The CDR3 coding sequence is TGTGCCAGCAGGGGGGGCAGCGTGGGCTTCAGTGAGAAACTGTTTTTT.